Listed below are T cell receptor beta chains from one sample, sequenced in a study of T cells after posttransplantation cyclophosphamide. Generated by immunoSEQ multiplex PCR, the TCRdb table keeps only in-frame clones and is missing some. The repertoire consists of tens of thousands of clones, none detected only once. Sequencing input: PBMCs. The receptors here all came from a man between 50 and 59 years old in good health, CMV-negative, and a related stem cell transplant donor. CDR3s include the opening cysteine and the closing phenylalanine or tryptophan. Fields, in order: V gene, clone size, D gene, J gene, CDR3 protein, CDR3 DNA. The D gene is left open where the match is weak. A clone size is listed for some rows: how often the clone was seen (once, few, many), or a class if it is expanded.

V gene: TRBV9; clone size: -; D gene: TRBD2; J gene: TRBJ2-3; CDR3 protein: CASSVGSSGGVADTQYF; CDR3 DNA: TGTGCCAGCAGCGTAGGGTCCAGCGGGGGGGTCGCAGATACGCAGTATTTT
V gene: TRBV18; clone size: many; D gene: -; J gene: TRBJ2-5; CDR3 protein: CASSPRGSFETQYF; CDR3 DNA: TGTGCCAGCTCACCAAGGGGGTCGTTCGAGACCCAGTACTTC
V gene: TRBV6-1; clone size: -; D gene: -; J gene: TRBJ2-1; CDR3 protein: CAGSEAWGHGSYNEQFF; CDR3 DNA: TGTGCCGGCAGTGAAGCATGGGGGCATGGGTCCTACAATGAGCAGTTCTTC
V gene: TRBV2; clone size: many; D gene: -; J gene: TRBJ2-3; CDR3 protein: CASRRVRGGDTQYF; CDR3 DNA: TGTGCCAGCAGGAGGGTCAGGGGCGGAGATACGCAGTATTTT
V gene: TRBV4-1; clone size: many; D gene: TRBD2; J gene: TRBJ2-7; CDR3 protein: CASSQRGLVAGVSDEQYF; CDR3 DNA: TGCGCCAGCAGCCAGCGGGGGCTGGTAGCGGGAGTTTCCGACGAGCAGTACTTC
V gene: TRBV18; clone size: many; D gene: TRBD1; J gene: TRBJ1-2; CDR3 protein: CASSGPGQDYYGYTF; CDR3 DNA: TGTGCCAGCTCAGGACCGGGACAGGATTACTATGGCTACACCTTC
V gene: TRBV7-3; clone size: many; D gene: TRBD2; J gene: TRBJ2-1; CDR3 protein: CASSPVSSGGANEQFF; CDR3 DNA: TGTGCCAGCAGCCCCGTCTCTAGCGGGGGGGCCAATGAGCAGTTCTTC
V gene: TRBV11-2; clone size: many; D gene: -; J gene: TRBJ2-6; CDR3 protein: CASSLSPDSSGANVLTF; CDR3 DNA: TGTGCCAGCAGCTTAAGTCCGGACTCCTCTGGGGCCAACGTCCTGACTTTC
V gene: TRBV2; clone size: -; D gene: -; J gene: TRBJ1-5; CDR3 protein: CASSSGTNSNQPQHF; CDR3 DNA: TGTGCCAGCAGTTCCGGGACAAATAGCAATCAGCCCCAGCATTTT
V gene: TRBV5-1; clone size: many; D gene: TRBD2; J gene: TRBJ2-7; CDR3 protein: CASSLAGGALSYEQYF; CDR3 DNA: TGCGCCAGCAGCTTGGCCGGGGGGGCGCTTTCCTACGAGCAGTACTTC
V gene: TRBV10-3; clone size: many; D gene: TRBD1; J gene: TRBJ1-2; CDR3 protein: CAILHRDRGSNYGYTF; CDR3 DNA: TGTGCCATCCTCCACCGGGACAGGGGATCCAACTATGGCTACACCTTC
V gene: TRBV14; clone size: many; D gene: -; J gene: TRBJ2-3; CDR3 protein: CASSQGVRGGTDTQYF; CDR3 DNA: TGTGCCAGCAGCCAAGGAGTTCGCGGAGGCACAGATACGCAGTATTTT
V gene: TRBV5-1; clone size: many; D gene: TRBD1; J gene: TRBJ1-6; CDR3 protein: CASSWTGLYNSPLHF; CDR3 DNA: TGCGCCAGCAGCTGGACAGGCCTATATAATTCACCCCTCCACTTT
V gene: TRBV2; clone size: many; D gene: -; J gene: TRBJ2-1; CDR3 protein: CASSDLADSYNEQFF; CDR3 DNA: TGTGCCAGCAGTGATTTGGCGGACTCCTACAATGAGCAGTTCTTC
V gene: TRBV7-3; clone size: many; D gene: -; J gene: TRBJ1-5; CDR3 protein: CASSSGHRDPNQPQHF; CDR3 DNA: TGTGCCAGCAGCTCCGGTCACAGGGACCCCAATCAGCCCCAGCATTTT
V gene: TRBV5-5; clone size: many; D gene: TRBD2; J gene: TRBJ2-5; CDR3 protein: CASSLQIRASGLETQYF; CDR3 DNA: TGTGCCAGCAGCTTGCAAATAAGAGCTAGCGGGTTGGAGACCCAGTACTTC
V gene: TRBV5-1; clone size: many; D gene: -; J gene: TRBJ2-7; CDR3 protein: CASSSRGGSLEQYF; CDR3 DNA: TGCGCCAGCAGCTCGAGGGGGGGATCTCTCGAGCAGTACTTC
V gene: TRBV28; clone size: many; D gene: TRBD2; J gene: TRBJ2-3; CDR3 protein: CASSESGGLYTDTQYF; CDR3 DNA: TGTGCCAGCAGTGAATCGGGAGGCCTATACACAGATACGCAGTATTTT
V gene: TRBV11-2; clone size: many; D gene: -; J gene: TRBJ1-1; CDR3 protein: CASSLDRRRGAFF; CDR3 DNA: TGTGCCAGCAGCTTAGATAGGAGACGCGGAGCTTTCTTT
V gene: TRBV4-2; clone size: many; D gene: -; J gene: TRBJ2-3; CDR3 protein: CASSLRVDGTDTQYF; CDR3 DNA: TGTGCCAGCAGCCTTCGGGTAGACGGCACAGATACGCAGTATTTT
V gene: TRBV5-4; clone size: many; D gene: -; J gene: TRBJ1-5; CDR3 protein: CASSLGSGENNQPQHF; CDR3 DNA: TGTGCCAGCAGCTTGGGTTCGGGGGAGAACAATCAGCCCCAGCATTTT
V gene: TRBV5-1; clone size: many; D gene: TRBD2; J gene: TRBJ2-1; CDR3 protein: CASSFVRDWRENDEQFF; CDR3 DNA: TGCGCCAGCAGCTTTGTAAGGGACTGGCGGGAGAACGATGAGCAGTTCTTC
V gene: TRBV9; clone size: many; D gene: -; J gene: TRBJ1-2; CDR3 protein: CASSPTGTANYGYTF; CDR3 DNA: TGTGCCAGCAGCCCAACAGGCACTGCTAACTATGGCTACACCTTC
V gene: TRBV30; clone size: many; D gene: -; J gene: TRBJ1-2; CDR3 protein: CAWSVSGEAGYTF; CDR3 DNA: TGTGCCTGGAGTGTGTCAGGGGAAGCTGGCTACACCTTC
V gene: TRBV7-9; clone size: many; D gene: -; J gene: TRBJ1-2; CDR3 protein: CASSQSNNYGYTF; CDR3 DNA: TGTGCCAGCAGCCAGTCGAATAACTATGGCTACACCTTC
V gene: TRBV5-1; clone size: many; D gene: TRBD1; J gene: TRBJ2-5; CDR3 protein: CASSYLGQGSEETQYF; CDR3 DNA: TGCGCCAGCAGCTATTTGGGACAGGGATCGGAGGAGACCCAGTACTTC
V gene: TRBV18; clone size: many; D gene: TRBD1; J gene: TRBJ1-1; CDR3 protein: CASSPVGTGHTEAFF; CDR3 DNA: TGTGCCAGCTCACCAGTCGGGACAGGCCACACTGAAGCTTTCTTT
V gene: TRBV2; clone size: many; D gene: TRBD1; J gene: TRBJ1-2; CDR3 protein: CASNSGGAYYGYTF; CDR3 DNA: TGTGCCAGCAACTCAGGGGGCGCCTACTATGGCTACACCTTC
V gene: TRBV19; clone size: many; D gene: -; J gene: TRBJ2-3; CDR3 protein: CASSAGPSTDTQYF; CDR3 DNA: TGTGCCAGTAGTGCAGGGCCCAGCACAGATACGCAGTATTTT
V gene: TRBV30; clone size: many; D gene: -; J gene: TRBJ1-4; CDR3 protein: CAWSLNRDYNEKLFF; CDR3 DNA: TGTGCCTGGAGTCTCAACCGGGATTATAATGAAAAACTGTTTTTT
V gene: TRBV28; clone size: many; D gene: -; J gene: TRBJ2-2; CDR3 protein: CASSFSFTGELFF; CDR3 DNA: TGTGCCAGCAGTTTTTCTTTTACCGGGGAGCTGTTTTTT
V gene: TRBV11-3; clone size: many; D gene: TRBD2; J gene: TRBJ2-5; CDR3 protein: CASSSGLAGGQETQYF; CDR3 DNA: TGTGCCAGCAGCTCGGGACTAGCGGGAGGTCAAGAGACCCAGTACTTC
V gene: TRBV7-2; clone size: many; D gene: -; J gene: TRBJ1-2; CDR3 protein: CASSLQQGSSEGYTF; CDR3 DNA: TGTGCCAGCAGCTTACAACAGGGATCGTCGGAGGGCTACACCTTC
V gene: TRBV18; clone size: many; D gene: TRBD2; J gene: TRBJ2-1; CDR3 protein: CASSPPQRGVANEQFF; CDR3 DNA: TGTGCCAGCTCACCGCCCCAGCGGGGGGTTGCTAATGAGCAGTTCTTC
V gene: TRBV18; clone size: many; D gene: -; J gene: TRBJ2-5; CDR3 protein: CASSTSFGRGETQYF; CDR3 DNA: TGTGCCAGCTCAACCTCGTTCGGGCGGGGAGAGACCCAGTACTTC
V gene: TRBV7-2; clone size: few; D gene: -; J gene: TRBJ2-1; CDR3 protein: CASSELRVNQFF; CDR3 DNA: TGTGCCAGCAGCGAGCTCCGGGTCAATCAGTTCTTC
V gene: TRBV4-1; clone size: many; D gene: TRBD2; J gene: TRBJ2-1; CDR3 protein: CASSQGLAGLNEQFF; CDR3 DNA: TGCGCCAGCAGCCAAGGGCTAGCGGGGCTCAATGAGCAGTTCTTC
V gene: TRBV30; clone size: -; D gene: TRBD2; J gene: TRBJ2-6; CDR3 protein: CAWGSSGRSSGANVLTF; CDR3 DNA: TGTGCCTGGGGGAGTAGCGGGAGATCTTCTGGGGCCAACGTCCTGACTTTC
V gene: TRBV28; clone size: many; D gene: TRBD2; J gene: TRBJ2-7; CDR3 protein: CASSFPSSGIAEQYF; CDR3 DNA: TGTGCCAGCAGTTTCCCCTCTAGCGGGATTGCCGAGCAGTACTTC
V gene: TRBV20-1; clone size: many; D gene: -; J gene: TRBJ1-2; CDR3 protein: CSGDRVYGYTF; CDR3 DNA: TGCAGTGGAGACAGAGTCTATGGCTACACCTTC
V gene: TRBV7-9; clone size: many; D gene: -; J gene: TRBJ1-2; CDR3 protein: CASSSGEGYGYTF; CDR3 DNA: TGTGCCAGCAGCTCCGGGGAGGGCTATGGCTACACCTTC
V gene: TRBV30; clone size: many; D gene: TRBD1; J gene: TRBJ2-7; CDR3 protein: CAWTGGGPSYEQYF; CDR3 DNA: TGTGCCTGGACAGGGGGCGGCCCTTCCTACGAGCAGTACTTC
V gene: TRBV7-2; clone size: many; D gene: -; J gene: TRBJ2-7; CDR3 protein: CASSRGPGAYEQYF; CDR3 DNA: TGTGCCAGCAGCCGCGGTCCCGGGGCCTACGAGCAGTACTTC
V gene: TRBV30; clone size: many; D gene: -; J gene: TRBJ1-1; CDR3 protein: CAWAKNTEAFF; CDR3 DNA: TGTGCCTGGGCGAAGAACACTGAAGCTTTCTTT
V gene: TRBV7-8; clone size: many; D gene: -; J gene: TRBJ2-1; CDR3 protein: CASSLLSGGLAFF; CDR3 DNA: TGTGCCAGCAGTTTACTATCAGGGGGGCTGGCGTTCTTC
V gene: TRBV28; clone size: many; D gene: -; J gene: TRBJ1-2; CDR3 protein: CASSLLKTSWGYTF; CDR3 DNA: TGTGCCAGCAGTCTTCTAAAAACTTCGTGGGGCTACACCTTC
V gene: TRBV27; clone size: many; D gene: -; J gene: TRBJ1-2; CDR3 protein: CASSSPGYGYTF; CDR3 DNA: TGTGCCAGCAGTTCGCCAGGGTATGGCTACACCTTC
V gene: TRBV2; clone size: many; D gene: -; J gene: TRBJ2-3; CDR3 protein: CASTTWDTQYF; CDR3 DNA: TGTGCCAGCACCACTTGGGATACGCAGTATTTT
V gene: TRBV19; clone size: many; D gene: TRBD2; J gene: TRBJ2-5; CDR3 protein: CASSIGTSGTQYF; CDR3 DNA: TGTGCCAGTAGTATTGGGACTAGCGGGACCCAGTACTTC
V gene: TRBV19; clone size: many; D gene: -; J gene: TRBJ2-1; CDR3 protein: CAARGPQDNEQFF; CDR3 DNA: TGTGCCGCCCGGGGTCCCCAGGACAATGAGCAGTTCTTC
V gene: TRBV6-4; clone size: many; D gene: -; J gene: TRBJ2-1; CDR3 protein: CASNDGGEDNEQFF; CDR3 DNA: TGTGCCAGCAACGACGGAGGGGAAGACAATGAGCAGTTCTTC
V gene: TRBV7-6; clone size: many; D gene: TRBD1; J gene: TRBJ2-7; CDR3 protein: CASSLTARRQGSHEQYF; CDR3 DNA: TGTGCCAGCAGCTTAACCGCCCGGAGACAGGGCTCCCACGAGCAGTACTTC
V gene: TRBV5-1; clone size: many; D gene: -; J gene: TRBJ1-4; CDR3 protein: CASSSGITEEKLFF; CDR3 DNA: TGCGCCAGCAGCTCAGGGATCACAGAGGAAAAACTGTTTTTT